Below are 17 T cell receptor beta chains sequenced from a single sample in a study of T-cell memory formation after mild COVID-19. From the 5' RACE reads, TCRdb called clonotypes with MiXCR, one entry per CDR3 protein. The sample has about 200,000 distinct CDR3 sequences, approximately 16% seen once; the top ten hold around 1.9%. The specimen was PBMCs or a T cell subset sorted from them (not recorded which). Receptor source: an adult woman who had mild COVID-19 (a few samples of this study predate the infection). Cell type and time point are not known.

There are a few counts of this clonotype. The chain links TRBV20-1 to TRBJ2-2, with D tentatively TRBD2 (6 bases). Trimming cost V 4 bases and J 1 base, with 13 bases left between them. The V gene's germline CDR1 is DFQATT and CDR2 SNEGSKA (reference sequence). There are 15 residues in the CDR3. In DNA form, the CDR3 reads TGCAGTGCTATAGATCGGGGACTGAACACCGGGGAGCTGTTTTTT. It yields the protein CSAIDRGLNTGELFF.

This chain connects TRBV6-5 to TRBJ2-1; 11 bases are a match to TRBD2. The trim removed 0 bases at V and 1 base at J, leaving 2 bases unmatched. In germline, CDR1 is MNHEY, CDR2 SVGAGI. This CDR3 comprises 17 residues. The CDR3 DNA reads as TGTGCCAGCAGTTACTCAACTAGCGGGAGATCCTACAATGAGCAGTTCTTC. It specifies CASSYSTSGRSYNEQFF.

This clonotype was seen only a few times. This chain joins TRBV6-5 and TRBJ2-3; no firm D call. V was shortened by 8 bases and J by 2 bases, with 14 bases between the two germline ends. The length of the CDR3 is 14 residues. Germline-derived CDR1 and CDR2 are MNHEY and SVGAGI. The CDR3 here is CASRLMSNTDTQYF. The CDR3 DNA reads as TGTGCCAGCCGTCTCATGAGCAACACAGATACGCAGTATTTT.

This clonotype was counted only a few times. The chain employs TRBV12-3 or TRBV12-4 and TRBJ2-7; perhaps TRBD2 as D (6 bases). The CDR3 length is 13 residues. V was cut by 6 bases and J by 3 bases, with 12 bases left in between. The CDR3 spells CASSLGTVYEQYF. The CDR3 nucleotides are TGTGCCAGCAGCCTAGGGACTGTCTACGAGCAGTACTTC.

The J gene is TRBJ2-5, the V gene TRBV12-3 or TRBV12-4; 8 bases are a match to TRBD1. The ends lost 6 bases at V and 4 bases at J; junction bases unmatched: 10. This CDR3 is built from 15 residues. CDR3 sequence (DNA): TGTGCCAGCAGCACGGACAGGGTAGGCGGAGAGACCCAGTACTTC. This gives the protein CASSTDRVGGETQYF.

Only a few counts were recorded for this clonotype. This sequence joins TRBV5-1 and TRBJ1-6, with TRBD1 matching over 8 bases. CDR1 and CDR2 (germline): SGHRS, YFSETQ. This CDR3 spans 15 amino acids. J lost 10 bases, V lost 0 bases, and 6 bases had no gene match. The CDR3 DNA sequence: TGCGCCAGCAGCTTGGACCAGGGGGCCGGGTCACCCCTCCACTTT. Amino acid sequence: CASSLDQGAGSPLHF. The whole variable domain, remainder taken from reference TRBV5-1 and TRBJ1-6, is KAGVTQTPRYLIKTRGQQVTLSCSPISGHRSVSWYQQTPGQGLQFLFEYFSETQRNKGNFPGRFSGRQFSNSRSEMNVSTLELGDSALYLCASSLDQGAGSPLHFGNGTRLTVT.

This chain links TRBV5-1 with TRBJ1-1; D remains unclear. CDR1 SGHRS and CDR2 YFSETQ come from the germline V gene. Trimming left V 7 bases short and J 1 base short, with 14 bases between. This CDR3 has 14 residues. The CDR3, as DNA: TGCGCCAGCGGAGGAGGCAGGCAGAACACTGAAGCTTTCTTT. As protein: CASGGGRQNTEAFF.

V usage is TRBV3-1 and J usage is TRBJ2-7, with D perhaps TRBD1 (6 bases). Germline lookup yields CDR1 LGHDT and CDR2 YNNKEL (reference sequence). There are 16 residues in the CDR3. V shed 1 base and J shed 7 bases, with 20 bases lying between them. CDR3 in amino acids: CASSQGTVPRLGEQYF. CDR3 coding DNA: TGTGCCAGCAGCCAAGGGACAGTTCCTCGTCTGGGGGAGCAGTACTTC.

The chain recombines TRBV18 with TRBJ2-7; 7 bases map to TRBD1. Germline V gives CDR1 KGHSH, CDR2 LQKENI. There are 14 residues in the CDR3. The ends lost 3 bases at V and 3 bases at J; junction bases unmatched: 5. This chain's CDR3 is CASSPRTGDYEQYF. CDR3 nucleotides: TGTGCCAGCTCACCCCGGACAGGAGACTACGAGCAGTACTTC.

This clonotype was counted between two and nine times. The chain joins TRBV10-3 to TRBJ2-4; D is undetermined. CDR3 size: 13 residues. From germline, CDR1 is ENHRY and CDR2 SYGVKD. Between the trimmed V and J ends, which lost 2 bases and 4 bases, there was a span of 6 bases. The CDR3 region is CAISETQKNIQYF. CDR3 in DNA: TGTGCCATCAGTGAGACCCAGAAAAACATTCAGTACTTC.

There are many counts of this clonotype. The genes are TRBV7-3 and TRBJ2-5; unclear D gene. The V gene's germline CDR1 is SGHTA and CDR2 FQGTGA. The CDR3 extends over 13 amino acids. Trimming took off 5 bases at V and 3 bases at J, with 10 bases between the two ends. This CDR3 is CASSLGMKETQYF. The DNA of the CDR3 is TGTGCCAGCAGCCTAGGGATGAAAGAGACCCAGTACTTC. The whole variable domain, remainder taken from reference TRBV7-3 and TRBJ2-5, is GAGVSQTPSNKVTEKGKYVELRCDPISGHTALYWYRQSLGQGPEFLIYFQGTGAADDSGLPNDRFFAVRPEGSVSTLKIQRTERGDSAVYLCASSLGMKETQYFGPGTRLLVL.

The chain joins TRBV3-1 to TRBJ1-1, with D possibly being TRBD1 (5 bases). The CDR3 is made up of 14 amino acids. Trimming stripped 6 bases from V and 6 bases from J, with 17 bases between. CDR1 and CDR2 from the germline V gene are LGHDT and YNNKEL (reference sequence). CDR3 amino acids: CASSRRGSEAEAFF. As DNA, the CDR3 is TGTGCCAGCAGTCGGAGGGGTTCGGAGGCTGAAGCTTTCTTT.

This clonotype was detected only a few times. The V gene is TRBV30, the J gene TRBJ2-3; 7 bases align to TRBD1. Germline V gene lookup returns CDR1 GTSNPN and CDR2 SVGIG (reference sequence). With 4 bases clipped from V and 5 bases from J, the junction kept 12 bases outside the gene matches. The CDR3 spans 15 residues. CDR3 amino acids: CAWKTRGLLEDTQYF. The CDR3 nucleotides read TGTGCCTGGAAGACGAGGGGGCTGTTGGAAGATACGCAGTATTTT.

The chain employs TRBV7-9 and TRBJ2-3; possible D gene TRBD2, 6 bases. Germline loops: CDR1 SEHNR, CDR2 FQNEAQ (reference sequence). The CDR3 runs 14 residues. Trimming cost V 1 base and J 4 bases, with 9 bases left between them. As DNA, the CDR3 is TGTGCCAGCAGCTTAGACGGAGGGGCAGATACGCAGTATTTT. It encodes CASSLDGGADTQYF.

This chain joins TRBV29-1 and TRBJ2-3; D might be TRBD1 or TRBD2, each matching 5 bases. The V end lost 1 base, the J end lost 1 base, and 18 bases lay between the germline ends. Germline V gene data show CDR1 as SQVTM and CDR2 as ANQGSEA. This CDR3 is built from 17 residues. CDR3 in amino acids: CSVEGGSGDPRTDTQYF. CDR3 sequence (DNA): TGCAGCGTTGAAGGGGGAAGTGGGGACCCGCGCACAGATACGCAGTATTTT.

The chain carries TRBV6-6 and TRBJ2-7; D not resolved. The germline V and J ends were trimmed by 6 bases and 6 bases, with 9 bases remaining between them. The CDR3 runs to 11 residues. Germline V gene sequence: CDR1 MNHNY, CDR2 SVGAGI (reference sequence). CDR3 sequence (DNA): TGTGCCAGCAGCGTCACCTGCGAGCAGTACTTC. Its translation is CASSVTCEQYF.

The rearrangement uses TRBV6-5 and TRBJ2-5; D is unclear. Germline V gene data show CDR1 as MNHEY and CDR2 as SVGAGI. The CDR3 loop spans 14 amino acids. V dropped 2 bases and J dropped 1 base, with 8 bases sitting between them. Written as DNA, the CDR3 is TGTGCCAGCAGTTACGGCGTCAGCCAAGAGACCCAGTACTTC. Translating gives CASSYGVSQETQYF.